The 15 T cell receptor beta chains presented below share a single source sample, sequenced in a study of T cells in localized non-small cell lung cancer. Some clones are missing from TCRdb's copy, which holds only in-frame ones; the method was immunoSEQ multiplex PCR. The data show over 15,000 clones, around 83% seen once. Sequencing was performed on peripheral blood, taken before any cancer treatment. The receptors originated from a male donor aged 60 or over with stage I lung adenocarcinoma.

The V call is TRBV9, the J call TRBJ2-1; D is uncertain. The CDR3 loop spans 15 amino acids. Germline lookup yields CDR1 SGDLS and CDR2 YYNGEE. V shed 0 bases and J shed 10 bases, with 17 bases lying between them. Written as DNA, the CDR3 is TGTGCCAGCAGCGTAGGGGGTAGGGCGAGCGAGGAGCAGTTCTTC. Its protein is CASSVGGRASEEQFF.

In the case of this clone: At one of its ends the junction is not consistent with the germline gene, which may arise from a read error. The chain combines TRBV7-7 with TRBJ2-5, with a weak D call TRBD1 (6 bases). This CDR3 is built from 14 residues. Looked up from germline, CDR1 is SSHAT and CDR2 is FNYEAQ (reference sequence). In nucleotides, the CDR3 is TGTGCTAGCAGCTTGGCCGGGACAACAGAGACCCAGTACTTC. Protein: CASSLAGTTETQYF.

This chain uses TRBV29-1 with TRBJ2-1; 10 positions match TRBD2. The CDR3 spans 16 residues. After removal of 5 bases from V and 4 bases from J, the junction contained 11 bases not matched to a gene. CDR1 SQVTM and CDR2 ANQGSEA come from the germline V gene. Written as DNA, the CDR3 is TGCAGCGTTTCCTCCCTAGCGGGAGCCCATTACAATGAGCAGTTCTTC. Residues: CSVSSLAGAHYNEQFF.

The chain combines TRBV6-6 with TRBJ1-1; 7 nucleotides agree with TRBD1. Germline-derived CDR1 and CDR2 are MNHNY and SVGAGI (reference sequence). This CDR3 comprises 13 residues. V lost 6 bases to trimming and J lost 3 bases; unmatched junction nucleotides: 4. CDR3 nucleotide sequence: TGTGCCAGCAGGCGACAGGGAGACACTGAAGCTTTCTTT. It codes for CASRRQGDTEAFF.

The chain couples TRBV27 to TRBJ2-2, with 8 bases identical to TRBD2. The ends lost 5 bases at V and 7 bases at J; junction bases unmatched: 12. CDR1 is MNHEY, CDR2 SMNVEV, per germline (reference sequence). This CDR3 has 16 residues. CDR3 sequence: CASSPTQFGGVGELFF. As DNA, the CDR3 is TGTGCCAGCAGTCCTACTCAGTTCGGGGGGGTCGGGGAGCTGTTTTTT.

The chain couples TRBV29-1 to TRBJ1-2; no firm D call. The ends were cut back, 7 bases at V and 2 bases at J, with 2 bases in the middle. The CDR3 runs to 9 residues. CDR1 SQVTM and CDR2 ANQGSEA come from the germline V gene. The CDR3 DNA reads as TGCAGCGAGAACTATGGCTACACCTTC. Protein product: CSENYGYTF. The full variable domain, rest sourced from reference TRBV29-1 and TRBJ1-2, is SAVISQKPSRDICQRGTSLTIQCQVDSQVTMMFWYRQQPGQSLTLIATANQGSEATYESGFVIDKFPISRPNLTFSTLTVSNMSPEDSSIYLCSENYGYTFGSGTRLTVV.

The chain is built from TRBV19 and TRBJ1-2, with 9 bases that match TRBD1. Germline values: CDR1 LNHDA, CDR2 SQIVND (reference sequence). After removal of 6 bases from V and 10 bases from J, the junction contained 12 bases not matched to a gene. This CDR3 contains 14 residues. CDR3 sequence (DNA): TGTGCCAGTAGCCGTGACAGGGGGGCTGTGGCCTACACCTTC. It is translated as CASSRDRGAVAYTF.

The chain carries TRBV11-2 and TRBJ2-1; TRBD2 matches at 11 bases. After removal of 0 bases from V and 6 bases from J, the junction contained 4 bases not matched to a gene. The CDR3 runs to 16 residues. Germline V lookup: CDR1 SGHAT, CDR2 FQNNGV. The CDR3 DNA reads TGTGCCAGCAGCTTAGATTTACTAGCGGGGGCCAATGAGCAGTTCTTC. Translated, it gives CASSLDLLAGANEQFF.

The chain has TRBV28 and TRBJ2-7, with D possibly TRBD1 on 6 matching bases. V lost 3 bases, J lost 4 bases, and 19 bases lay in between. This CDR3 spans 16 amino acids. CDR1 is MDHEN and CDR2 is SYDVKM in the germline V gene. The CDR3 reads CASSFSYGQPSYEQYF. The CDR3 DNA sequence: TGTGCCAGCAGTTTTAGCTACGGACAGCCCAGTTACGAGCAGTACTTC.

The chain has TRBV10-3 and TRBJ1-1, with a tentative D call TRBD1 (6 bases). The CDR3 loop spans 14 amino acids. Germline assignment: CDR1 ENHRY and CDR2 SYGVKD. Trimming pared 3 bases from V and 7 bases from J, leaving 15 bases between. The DNA for the CDR3 is TGTGCCATCAGTGAAGACAGGCGAAGAATTGAAGCTTTCTTT. Translated, it gives CAISEDRRRIEAFF.

A single count supports this clone. In DNA, the CDR3 is TGTGCCAGCACCCTGGGACGGGGGGGCCGCAATGAGCAGTTCTTC. The encoded protein is CASTLGRGGRNEQFF. The chain recombines TRBV28 with TRBJ2-1; 8 nucleotides line up with TRBD2. The CDR3 length is 15 residues. V trimming: 7 bases; J trimming: 6 bases; junction bases outside the gene matches: 11. Germline V lookup: CDR1 MDHEN, CDR2 SYDVKM.

This clone was counted once. The chain carries TRBV28 and TRBJ1-5; perhaps TRBD1 as D (5 bases). Germline CDR1 MDHEN, CDR2 SYDVKM. V was trimmed by 7 bases and J by 7 bases, leaving 11 bases between them. This CDR3 is built from 12 residues. In DNA form, the CDR3 reads TGTGCCAGCACCCGGGGGGGGCAGCCCCAGCATTTT. Its translation: CASTRGGQPQHF. The entire variable domain, with the rest obtained from reference TRBV28 and TRBJ1-5, is as follows: DVKVTQSSRYLVKRTGEKVFLECVQDMDHENMFWYRQDPGLGLRLIYFSYDVKMKEKGDIPEGYSVSREKKERFSLILESASTNQTSMYLCASTRGGQPQHFGDGTRLSIL.

The rearrangement uses TRBV7-2 and TRBJ1-6; maybe TRBD1 (6 bases). This CDR3 has 14 residues. V dropped 1 base and J dropped 10 bases, with 11 bases sitting between them. The V gene's germline CDR1 is SGHTA and CDR2 FQGNSA. The CDR3 sequence: CASSLGGGGSPLHF. The CDR3 bases are TGTGCCAGCAGCTTAGGAGGGGGGGGATCACCCCTCCACTTT.

This chain joins TRBV7-2 and TRBJ2-5, with 13 bases lining up with TRBD2. Germline trimming cut 4 bases from V and 5 bases from J; bases unmatched to any gene: 4. The V gene's germline CDR1 is SGHTA and CDR2 FQGNSA. This CDR3 comprises 15 residues. CDR3 sequence: CASSSTSGGAETQYF. In DNA, the CDR3 is TGTGCCAGCAGCTCCACTAGCGGGGGGGCTGAGACCCAGTACTTC.

By sample fraction, this clone is medium-sized. The V and J genes are TRBV19 and TRBJ2-1; 11 nucleotides match TRBD2. Germline loops: CDR1 LNHDA, CDR2 SQIVND (reference sequence). CDR3 length: 15 residues. V lost 3 bases, J lost 2 bases, and 0 bases stayed unmatched. In DNA, the CDR3 is TGTGCCAGTAGTATGACTAGCGGGGCCTACAATGAGCAGTTCTTC. Its protein is CASSMTSGAYNEQFF.